One sample yielded the 9 T cell receptor beta chains listed below, sequenced in a study of T cells in women clearing cervical HPV infection. Data came from immunoSEQ multiplex PCR; TCRdb stores just in-frame clones and leaves some out. This sample's table reports 20,000 to 25,000 clones. The source material was blood buffy coat. The receptors here all came from a woman between 18 and 75 years old with a cervical HPV16 infection that either progressed to CIN3+ or cleared (not recorded which).

Points on this clone: With the read ending 3 residues before the CDR3 end, the germline J gene is used to fill in that end. The chain carries TRBV19 and TRBJ2-5; TRBD2 matches at 9 bases. The germline V gene has CDR1 LNHDA and CDR2 SQIVND (reference sequence). The trim removed 4 bases at V and 1 base at J, leaving 4 bases unmatched. The CDR3 runs to 15 residues. CDR3 sequence reads: CASSTTSGSQETQYF. CDR3 bases read: TGTGCCAGTAGTACGACTAGCGGTTCCCAAGAGACC.

With regard to this clone: The read falls 3 residues short of the CDR3 end, and the missing part is taken from the germline J gene. The rearrangement joins TRBV24-1 to TRBJ2-7, with D possibly matching TRBD2 (5 bases). Germline CDR1 reads KGHDR; CDR2 reads SFDVKD. V was pared by 5 bases and J by 2 bases, with 12 bases between. The CDR3 has 14 amino acids. Incomplete CDR3 DNA: TGTGCCACCAGTGGAGCGGCCTACCCCTACGAG. Its translation is CATSGAAYPYE. The CDR3 reads in full as CATSGAAYPYEQYF.

CDR3 bases read: TGTGCCAGCAGTCAAAGCCCCGATTACACTGAA. It is translated as CASSQSPDYTE. The CDR3, in full, reads CASSQSPDYTEAFF. This sequence joins TRBV11-1 and TRBJ1-1; D is undetermined. The DNA ends 3 residues before the CDR3 does, and the rest of the CDR3 is filled in from the germline J gene. This CDR3 has 14 amino acids. With 6 bases removed from V and 3 bases from J, the gap between germline ends came to 14 bases. Germline assignment: CDR1 SGHAT and CDR2 FQDESV (reference sequence).

With respect to this clone: The CDR3 end falls 3 residues outside the read, so it is completed with the germline J gene. The chain couples TRBV5-4 to TRBJ1-1; a possible D gene is TRBD1 (5 bases). The CDR3 has 13 residues. Germline CDR1 is SGHNT and CDR2 is YYREEE (reference sequence). V was cut by 4 bases and J by 1 base, with 8 bases left in between. Incomplete CDR3 DNA: TGTGCCAGCAGCATAGACAGGAACACTGAA. This encodes CASSIDRNTE. The full CDR3 is CASSIDRNTEAFF.

A remark on this clone: The CDR3 extends 3 residues past the end of the read, so its final part is completed from the germline J gene. The chain links TRBV6-1 to TRBJ2-2; 7 bases line up with TRBD1. Germline loops: CDR1 MNHNS, CDR2 SASEGT. The CDR3 has 15 residues. V shed 3 bases and J 6 bases; nucleotides not matched to a gene: 7. The CDR3 loop is CASSERGLWAGELFF. CDR3 bases read: TGTGCCAGCAGTGAGAGGGGGCTCTGGGCCGGGGAG.

In the case of this clone: With the read ending 3 residues before the CDR3 end, the germline J gene is used to fill in that end. V gene TRBV11-1 combines with J gene TRBJ1-2; 7 bases map to TRBD1. J gave up 3 bases and V 3 bases, and 7 bases lay outside the gene matches. This CDR3 region has 15 residues. Germline values: CDR1 SGHAT, CDR2 FQDESV (reference sequence). Partial CDR3 DNA: TGTGCCAGCAGCTTGAGAGGGGGCGCCTACTATGGC. The encoded protein is CASSLRGGAYYG. The whole CDR3 sequence is CASSLRGGAYYGYTF.

Turning to this clone: The read ends 3 residues before the CDR3 terminus; that terminus is restored from the germline J gene. This chain uses TRBV19 with TRBJ1-2, with 9 bases lining up with TRBD1. The CDR3 consists of 14 residues. Germline V gene lookup returns CDR1 LNHDA and CDR2 SQIVND (reference sequence). The CDR3 loop is CASSRRDRVEGYTF. CDR3 DNA (partial): TGTGCCAGTAGTCGCCGGGACAGGGTTGAGGGC.

Comments on this clone: The read gets to within 3 residues of the CDR3 end, and the germline J gene fills in the rest. V is TRBV20-1 and J is TRBJ2-1, with D maybe TRBD2 (6 bases). V lost 0 bases and J 6 bases, leaving 21 bases between the germline ends. This CDR3 spans 17 amino acids. CDR1 is DFQATT and CDR2 is SNEGSKA in the germline V gene (reference sequence). Here the CDR3 reads CSARDQLTPGLSNEQFF. The part of the CDR3 DNA that was read is TGCAGTGCTAGAGATCAACTTACCCCGGGACTTTCCAATGAG.

A remark on this clone: The read terminates 3 residues ahead of where the CDR3 ends, so the germline J gene completes it. The V call is TRBV5-1, the J call TRBJ1-2; TRBD1 matches 7 bases. Germline lookup yields CDR1 SGHRS and CDR2 YFSETQ. V was pared by 4 bases and J by 3 bases, with 6 bases of the junction left unmatched. The CDR3 totals 14 residues. CDR3 sequence reads: CASSLGTEHYGYTF. CDR3 DNA (partial): TGCGCCAGCAGCCTCGGGACAGAGCACTATGGC.